A selection of T cell receptor beta chains follows, all from one sample in a study of PD-L1 blockade in urothelial cancer. The assay was immunoSEQ multiplex PCR, and TCRdb's table has in-frame clones only and misses some. The sample lists over 100,000 clones, roughly 90% occurring once. The specimen was PBMCs, collected around atezolizumab (anti-PD-L1) treatment. The origin of the receptors is a man between 60 and 75 years old with urothelial cancer. Each CDR3 is given with its conserved first and last residue. The D gene is left open where the match is weak. Size values are once, few and many counts, or a class for expanded clones, and some rows have none.

v_gene,abundance,d_gene,j_gene,CDR3aa,CDR3nt
TRBV4-1,NA,TRBD1,TRBJ2-7,CASSQVGQGSYEQYF,TGCGCCAGCAGCCAAGTAGGACAGGGATCCTACGAGCAGTACTTC
TRBV6-5,NA,NA,TRBJ2-2,CASSYSPSGELFF,TGTGCCAGCAGTTACTCGCCCAGCGGGGAGCTGTTTTTT
TRBV14,NA,TRBD1,TRBJ1-5,CASSFLDREEGNQPQHF,TGTGCCAGCAGCTTCCTTGACAGGGAGGAAGGCAATCAGCCCCAGCATTTT
TRBV11-2,NA,TRBD1,TRBJ2-1,CASSLGTGGNEQFF,TGTGCCAGCAGCCTAGGGACAGGGGGCAATGAGCAGTTCTTC
TRBV30,many,NA,TRBJ1-4,CAWSHNGRAANEKLFF,TGTGCCTGGAGCCATAACGGGCGGGCCGCTAATGAAAAACTGTTTTTT
TRBV28,once,TRBD2,TRBJ2-5,CASSSLAGGSETQYF,TGTGCCAGCAGTTCCCTAGCGGGAGGGTCAGAGACCCAGTACTTC
TRBV5-5,NA,NA,TRBJ1-1,CASSFRSRGRNTEAFF,TGTGCCAGCAGCTTTAGGTCGAGAGGGCGGAACACTGAAGCTTTCTTT
TRBV6-1,NA,NA,TRBJ1-5,CASNLGGTDQPQHF,TGTGCCAGCAATTTGGGAGGGACCGATCAGCCCCAGCATTTT
TRBV4-3,NA,TRBD1,TRBJ1-2,CASSQARQGAGFDGYTF,TGCGCCAGCAGCCAAGCGAGACAGGGGGCTGGGTTTGACGGCTACACCTTC
TRBV19,NA,NA,TRBJ1-2,CASTGGTNYGYTF,TGTGCCAGTACGGGGGGCACGAACTATGGCTACACCTTC
TRBV19,NA,NA,TRBJ2-4,CASRGELAKNIQYF,TGTGCCAGCCGGGGAGAACTAGCCAAAAACATTCAGTACTTC
TRBV19,NA,NA,TRBJ2-5,CAVRGVGQETQYF,TGTGCCGTAAGGGGTGTTGGCCAAGAGACCCAGTACTTC
TRBV9,NA,NA,TRBJ1-1,CASSVARTGGGDTEAFF,TGTGCCAGCAGCGTAGCTAGAACGGGGGGAGGTGACACTGAAGCTTTCTTT
TRBV6-6,NA,NA,TRBJ2-7,CASSHGQFSYEQYF,TGTGCCAGCAGTCATGGACAGTTCTCCTACGAGCAGTACTTC
TRBV9,NA,NA,TRBJ2-3,CASSVARGGTSTDTQYF,TGTGCCAGCAGCGTAGCTCGCGGCGGCACTAGCACAGATACGCAGTATTTT
TRBV7-8,NA,NA,TRBJ1-4,CASSPAARGGGEKLFF,TGTGCCAGCAGCCCTGCGGCGAGGGGGGGCGGGGAAAAACTGTTTTTT